The 30 T cell receptor beta chains presented below share a single source sample, sequenced in a study of blood T cell repertoires in COVID-19. Only in-frame clones appear in the TCRdb table, and some are missing; sequencing was by immunoSEQ multiplex PCR. Found here are some 160,000 clones, roughly 85% of them singletons; the top ten hold roughly 20%. Material for sequencing was PBMCs or T cells enriched from blood (not recorded which). The receptors were sampled from a woman in her 70s in a cohort exposed to, infected with or recovered from COVID-19 (not recorded which).

As regards this clone: The sample holds other DNA sequences that translate to the same CDR3. The rearrangement joins TRBV5-1 to TRBJ2-1; D unclear. CDR3 length equals 13 residues. Deletions cut 4 bases from V and 0 bases from J, with 5 bases between. Germline V gene sequence: CDR1 SGHRS, CDR2 YFSETQ. CDR3 DNA sequence: TGCGCCAGCAGCCCGAGCTCCTACAATGAGCAGTTCTTC. Translation: CASSPSSYNEQFF. The variable domain in full, with the rest retrieved from reference TRBV5-1 and TRBJ2-1, is KAGVTQTPRYLIKTRGQQVTLSCSPISGHRSVSWYQQTPGQGLQFLFEYFSETQRNKGNFPGRFSGRQFSNSRSEMNVSTLELGDSALYLCASSPSSYNEQFFGPGTRLTVL.

The V call is TRBV18, the J call TRBJ2-1; 9 bases match TRBD2. The CDR3 is 15 amino acids. Unmatched junction bases numbered 8, after V lost 5 bases and J lost 6 bases. The germline CDR1 and CDR2 sequences are KGHSH and LQKENI. This CDR3 reads CASSSQGLASNEQFF. CDR3 in DNA: TGTGCCAGCTCAAGCCAGGGACTAGCATCCAATGAGCAGTTCTTC.

The chain couples TRBV5-1 to TRBJ2-3; 8 bases are shared with TRBD1. V lost 0 bases to trimming and J lost 5 bases; unmatched junction nucleotides: 5. The CDR3 sequence is 15 residues long. In germline, CDR1 is SGHRS, CDR2 YFSETQ. This chain's CDR3 is CASSLADREGDTQYF. CDR3 sequence (DNA): TGCGCCAGCAGCTTGGCGGACAGGGAAGGAGATACGCAGTATTTT.

J is TRBJ2-7 and V is TRBV5-6, with 13 positions matching TRBD2. The junction had 3 bases not matched to a gene; V was cut back by 3 bases and J by 6 bases. There are 14 residues in the CDR3. The germline CDR1 and CDR2 sequences are SGHDT and YYEEEE. This CDR3 is CASSSTSGRLEQYF. As DNA, the CDR3 is TGTGCCAGCAGCTCGACTAGCGGGAGGCTCGAGCAGTACTTC.

V is TRBV2 and J is TRBJ2-7; 7 bases align to TRBD2. The CDR3 extends over 15 amino acids. Germline assignment: CDR1 SNHLY and CDR2 FYNNEI. Germline trimming cut 4 bases from V and 5 bases from J; bases unmatched to any gene: 11. Written as DNA, the CDR3 is TGTGCCAGCAGTGTCCGTCTAGCGGCGTCCGACGAGCAGTACTTC. Protein: CASSVRLAASDEQYF.

This clone was observed a handful of times. The chain has TRBV7-3 and TRBJ2-3; D may be TRBD2 (5 bases). Germline CDR1 reads SGHTA; CDR2 reads FQGTGA. CDR3 length: 12 amino acids. V lost 8 bases to trimming and J lost 5 bases, with 11 bases between them. This CDR3 is CASGSGGDTQYF. The CDR3 DNA reads TGTGCCAGCGGGTCCGGAGGAGATACGCAGTATTTT.

The rearrangement uses TRBV20-1 and TRBJ2-3, with D maybe TRBD1 (5 bases). CDR3 size: 11 residues. V was trimmed by 6 bases and J by 8 bases, leaving 12 bases between them. CDR1 and CDR2 (germline): DFQATT, SNEGSKA (reference sequence). The CDR3 sequence is CSAQVRGTQYF. The CDR3 DNA reads TGCAGTGCGCAAGTAAGGGGTACGCAGTATTTT.

The CDR3 region is CASSPRTGGNGYTF. The CDR3 region has the DNA TGTGCCAGCTCCCCTAGGACAGGGGGGAATGGCTACACCTTC. The chain couples TRBV18 to TRBJ1-2; 10 positions match TRBD1. V trimming: 6 bases; J trimming: 6 bases; junction bases outside the gene matches: 7. The CDR3 sequence is 14 residues long. Looked up from germline, CDR1 is KGHSH and CDR2 is LQKENI.

The chain combines TRBV5-1 with TRBJ2-1; D is ambiguous. Trimming removed 0 bases at V and 0 bases at J, with 10 bases between. This CDR3 has 16 amino acids. Germline-derived CDR1 and CDR2 are SGHRS and YFSETQ. CDR3 sequence reads: CASSLAGMSSYNEQFF. The CDR3 DNA follows: TGCGCCAGCAGCTTGGCAGGAATGAGCTCCTACAATGAGCAGTTCTTC.

This clone was observed a few times. The chain carries TRBV10-3 and TRBJ1-5; TRBD1 matches at 8 bases. This CDR3 spans 14 amino acids. J was trimmed by 2 bases and V by 8 bases; bases with no gene match: 5. Germline values: CDR1 ENHRY, CDR2 SYGVKD. The DNA of the CDR3 is TGTGCCATCGCCCCGGGACAGGGCAATCAGCCCCAGCATTTT. Amino acids: CAIAPGQGNQPQHF.

This chain joins TRBV7-3 and TRBJ1-1, with TRBD1 identical over 12 bases. Looked up from germline, CDR1 is SGHTA and CDR2 is FQGTGA. The CDR3 loop spans 15 amino acids. V lost 2 bases, J lost 6 bases, and 4 bases stayed unmatched. The CDR3 nucleotides read TGTGCCAGCAGCTTAGGGACAGGGGGCGTTTCTGAAGCTTTCTTT. Its translation is CASSLGTGGVSEAFF. Variable domain in full (rest from reference TRBV7-3 and TRBJ1-1): GAGVSQTPSNKVTEKGKYVELRCDPISGHTALYWYRQSLGQGPEFLIYFQGTGAADDSGLPNDRFFAVRPEGSVSTLKIQRTERGDSAVYLCASSLGTGGVSEAFFGQGTRLTVV.

This chain connects TRBV27 to TRBJ1-1, with TRBD1 as a possible D gene (5 bases). CDR3 length: 17 amino acids. V dropped 5 bases and J dropped 0 bases, with 19 bases sitting between them. The germline gives CDR1 MNHEY, CDR2 SMNVEV (reference sequence). CDR3 DNA: TGTGCCAGCAGTCCTTATGGGTTGGGGGGGGTGAACACTGAAGCTTTCTTT. Encoded protein: CASSPYGLGGVNTEAFF.

This chain joins TRBV28 and TRBJ2-7, with 10 bases identical to TRBD2. Germline-derived CDR1 and CDR2 are MDHEN and SYDVKM. The CDR3 contains 16 residues. Germline trimming cut 6 bases from V and 6 bases from J; bases unmatched to any gene: 14. The chain's CDR3 is CASSEVGLAGEGEQYF. The CDR3 nucleotides are TGTGCCAGCAGCGAAGTAGGGCTAGCGGGAGAGGGCGAGCAGTACTTC.

V gene TRBV7-9 combines with J gene TRBJ1-3; tentative D call: TRBD1 (5 bases). V was clipped by 6 bases and J by 2 bases, with 11 bases between them. The germline CDR1 and CDR2 sequences are SEHNR and FQNEAQ (reference sequence). CDR3 length: 14 residues. CDR3 in DNA: TGTGCCAGCAGTACAGGTCTAACTGGAAACACCATATATTTT. Protein product: CASSTGLTGNTIYF.

The V gene is TRBV5-1, the J gene TRBJ1-5; no firm D call. The CDR3 contains 15 residues. The V and J ends lost 0 bases and 5 bases respectively, with 12 bases between them. Germline lookup yields CDR1 SGHRS and CDR2 YFSETQ. CDR3 in amino acids: CASSLEAGSHQPQHF. DNA for the CDR3: TGCGCCAGCAGCTTGGAGGCGGGGTCTCATCAGCCCCAGCATTTT. The full variable domain, with the rest looked up from reference TRBV5-1 and TRBJ1-5, is KAGVTQTPRYLIKTRGQQVTLSCSPISGHRSVSWYQQTPGQGLQFLFEYFSETQRNKGNFPGRFSGRQFSNSRSEMNVSTLELGDSALYLCASSLEAGSHQPQHFGDGTRLSIL.

The CDR3 loop reads CASSQGGRSYNEQFF. The CDR3, as DNA: TGTGCCAGTAGTCAAGGCGGGAGGTCCTACAATGAGCAGTTCTTC. V usage is TRBV19 and J usage is TRBJ2-1; 8 nucleotides align to TRBD2. The germline V gene encodes CDR1 LNHDA and CDR2 SQIVND (reference sequence). The length of the CDR3 is 15 residues. J was trimmed by 1 base and V by 5 bases; bases with no gene match: 4.

The J gene is TRBJ1-1, the V gene TRBV2, with 9 bases matching TRBD1. The junction had 10 bases not matched to a gene; V was cut back by 6 bases and J by 8 bases. Per germline, CDR1 SNHLY and CDR2 FYNNEI. This CDR3 region has 14 residues. The CDR3 DNA follows: TGTGCCAGCAGATTCGTGGACAGGGGAGAGGAAGCTTTCTTT. Residues: CASRFVDRGEEAFF.

The CDR3 loop is CASSQQYRGREGGYEQYF. The DNA for the CDR3 is TGTGCCAGCAGCCAACAATATCGGGGGAGGGAGGGAGGATACGAGCAGTACTTC. V is TRBV3-1 (or the pseudogene TRBV3-2) and J is TRBJ2-7; the match to TRBD2 covers 7 bases. The germline V gene has CDR1 LGHDT and CDR2 YNNKEL (reference sequence). The CDR3 consists of 18 residues. V gave up 2 bases and J gave up 4 bases; unmatched junction bases: 17.

The rearrangement uses TRBV4-2 and TRBJ1-2; no reliable D call. Trimming took off 0 bases at V and 2 bases at J, with 10 bases between the two ends. The germline V gene has CDR1 LGHNA and CDR2 YNFKEQ. CDR3 length: 15 residues. CDR3 bases: TGTGCCAGCAGCCAAGATCGTCTCAGGAACTATGGCTACACCTTC. This gives the protein CASSQDRLRNYGYTF.

The chain has TRBV11-3 and TRBJ1-1; D gene ambiguous. The V gene's germline CDR1 is SGHNT and CDR2 YENEEA. The CDR3 is made up of 14 amino acids. V dropped 0 bases and J dropped 6 bases, with 11 bases sitting between them. The CDR3 region is CASSLDPEGPEAFF. CDR3 in DNA: TGTGCCAGCAGCTTAGACCCGGAGGGCCCTGAAGCTTTCTTT.

The chain has TRBV11-3 and TRBJ1-1, with 8 bases aligning to TRBD1. The CDR3 has 14 amino acids. The V and J ends lost 2 bases and 4 bases, in that order; junction bases with no gene match: 3. Germline CDR1 SGHNT, CDR2 YENEEA. CDR3 nucleotides: TGTGCCAGCAGCTTACAGGGGGCCGGCACTGAAGCTTTCTTT. It codes for CASSLQGAGTEAFF.

The rearrangement uses TRBV5-8 and TRBJ2-1; 12 bases fit TRBD2. The CDR3 covers 19 residues. Germline V gene sequence: CDR1 SGHTS, CDR2 YDEGEE. With V trimmed by 0 bases and J by 6 bases, 13 bases remained unmatched. The CDR3 bases are TGTGCCAGCAGCTTGGGAGTCCTAGCGGGAGGGCCGTTGGTCAATGAGCAGTTCTTC. Amino acids: CASSLGVLAGGPLVNEQFF.

This sequence joins TRBV7-8 and TRBJ2-1; D unclear. The CDR3 spans 11 residues. CDR1 is SGHVS and CDR2 is FQNEAQ in the germline V gene. Between the trimmed V and J ends, which lost 5 bases and 9 bases, there was a span of 8 bases. Here the CDR3 DNA reads TGTGCCAGCAGCAGCATGCTTGAGCAGTTCTTC. Its translation: CASSSMLEQFF.

The chain is built from TRBV2 and TRBJ1-4; possible D gene TRBD1, 5 bases. This CDR3 region has 15 residues. Trimming removed 1 base from V and 0 bases from J, with 6 bases in between. CDR1 and CDR2 from the germline V gene are SNHLY and FYNNEI. The CDR3 DNA is TGTGCCAGCAGTGAAGGGGGGGCAACTAATGAAAAACTGTTTTTT. Translated: CASSEGGATNEKLFF. The full variable domain, rest sourced from reference TRBV2 and TRBJ1-4, is EPEVTQTPSHQVTQMGQEVILRCVPISNHLYFYWYRQILGQKVEFLVSFYNNEISEKSEIFDDQFSVERPDGSNFTLKIRSTKLEDSAMYFCASSEGGATNEKLFFGSGTQLSVL.

V gene TRBV6-2 or TRBV6-3 combines with J gene TRBJ2-7; 10 nucleotides align to TRBD2. The V and J ends lost 4 bases and 7 bases, in that order; junction bases with no gene match: 7. The CDR3 totals 14 residues. CDR1 MNHEY and CDR2 SVGEGT come from the germline V gene. Here the CDR3 DNA reads TGTGCCAGCAGTTGGTTGACTAGCGGGTCGGAGCAGTACTTC. Amino acid sequence: CASSWLTSGSEQYF.

The chain couples TRBV7-9 to TRBJ2-2, with TRBD1 matching over 10 bases. Germline V lookup: CDR1 SEHNR, CDR2 FQNEAQ (reference sequence). Trimming at V came to 5 bases and at J to 3 bases, leaving 6 bases not matched to a gene. The length of the CDR3 is 16 residues. Here the CDR3 reads CASSRGQGFDTGELFF. The CDR3, as DNA: TGTGCCAGCAGCCGGGGACAGGGGTTTGACACCGGGGAGCTGTTTTTT.

V is TRBV3-1 (or the pseudogene TRBV3-2) and J is TRBJ2-1; 8 nucleotides match TRBD2. Germline trimming cut 4 bases from V and 7 bases from J; bases unmatched to any gene: 6. The CDR3 sequence is 14 residues long. Germline-derived CDR1 and CDR2 are LGHDT and YNNKEL (reference sequence). In nucleotides, the CDR3 is TGTGCCAGCAGCCCCCGGGAGCGGGGGAATGAGCAGTTCTTC. This sequence encodes CASSPRERGNEQFF.

This clone has just a few counts. The chain joins TRBV6-5 to TRBJ2-2; 7 bases are shared with TRBD1. The germline V gene encodes CDR1 MNHEY and CDR2 SVGAGI. The V segment lost 1 base and the J segment 7 bases; nucleotides outside the gene matches: 6. This CDR3 has 15 amino acids. The CDR3 DNA reads as TGTGCCAGCAGTTACTTCCGACAGGGCGGCGGGGAGCTGTTTTTT. As protein: CASSYFRQGGGELFF.

This clone was counted a few times. V is TRBV2 and J is TRBJ2-1; 10 bases line up with TRBD2. CDR1 and CDR2 (germline): SNHLY, FYNNEI. The junction had 8 bases not matched to a gene; V was cut back by 7 bases and J by 8 bases. The CDR3 is 14 amino acids. CDR3 loop: CASMLAGEGDEQFF. The CDR3 DNA follows: TGTGCCAGCATGCTAGCGGGAGAGGGGGATGAGCAGTTCTTC. The variable domain in full, completed from reference TRBV2 and TRBJ2-1, reads EPEVTQTPSHQVTQMGQEVILRCVPISNHLYFYWYRQILGQKVEFLVSFYNNEISEKSEIFDDQFSVERPDGSNFTLKIRSTKLEDSAMYFCASMLAGEGDEQFFGPGTRLTVL.

The table lists this clone with a few counts. CDR3: CATSRDRDRSRYTF. The CDR3, as DNA: TGTGCCACCAGCAGAGATCGGGACAGGAGTCGCTACACCTTC. The J gene is TRBJ1-2, the V gene TRBV15; TRBD1 aligns across 8 bases. CDR1 and CDR2 (germline): LNHNV, YYDKDF (reference sequence). The junction had 6 bases not matched to a gene; V was cut back by 0 bases and J by 9 bases. The CDR3 covers 14 residues.